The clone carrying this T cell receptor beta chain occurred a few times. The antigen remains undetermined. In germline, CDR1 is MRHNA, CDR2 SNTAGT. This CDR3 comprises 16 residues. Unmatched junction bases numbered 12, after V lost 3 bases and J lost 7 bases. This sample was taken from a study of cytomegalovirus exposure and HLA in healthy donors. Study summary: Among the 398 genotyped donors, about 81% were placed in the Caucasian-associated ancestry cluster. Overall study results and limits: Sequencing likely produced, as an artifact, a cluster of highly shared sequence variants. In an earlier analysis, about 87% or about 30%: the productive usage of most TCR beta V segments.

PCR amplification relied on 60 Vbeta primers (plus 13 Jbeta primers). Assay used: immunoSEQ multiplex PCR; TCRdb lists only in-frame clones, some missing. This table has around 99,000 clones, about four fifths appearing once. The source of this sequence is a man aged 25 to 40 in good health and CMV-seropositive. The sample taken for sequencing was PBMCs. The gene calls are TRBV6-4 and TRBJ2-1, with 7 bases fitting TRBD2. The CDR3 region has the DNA TGTGCCAGCAGTGAAAGGGCGGGGGAGCCACCTAATGAGCAGTTCTTC. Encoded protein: CASSERAGEPPNEQFF.